These 14 T cell receptor beta chains share one sample of origin, sequenced in a study of vaccination effects on CD4 cells after COVID-19. Culture proceeded for 10 days, and CD4+ T cells were then isolated. The individual was infected with SARS-CoV-2 between March and December 2020, as confirmed by PCR. Two-dose vaccination with either BNT162b2 or mRNA-1273 was given to the participants. For these receptors, no antigen is known. Sequencing used immunoSEQ multiplex PCR; TCRdb keeps in-frame clones, though not all of them. Here the sample spans 40,000 to 55,000 clones, less than 85% being singletons. The source was CD4+ T cells from PBMCs cultured without peptide, collected after COVID-19 vaccination. Source of these receptors: a human donor who had a prior SARS-CoV-2 infection.

DNA for the CDR3: TGTGCCAGCAGCTTAGTTCCAAACACTGAAGCTTTCTTT. Translation gives CASSLVPNTEAFF. The J gene is TRBJ1-1, the V gene TRBV7-3, with D hard to call. The CDR3 length is 13 residues. Germline loops: CDR1 SGHTA, CDR2 FQGTGA. The V gene lost 2 bases and the J gene lost 2 bases, with 6 bases spanning the gap.

V usage is TRBV6-5 and J usage is TRBJ1-5; D is unclear. Germline-derived CDR1 and CDR2 are MNHEY and SVGAGI. The CDR3 runs 14 residues. V was cut by 8 bases and J by 2 bases, with 13 bases left in between. CDR3 protein: CASGSLWGNQPQHF. The CDR3 DNA sequence: TGTGCCAGCGGCTCGCTTTGGGGCAATCAGCCCCAGCATTTT.

The chain joins TRBV27 to TRBJ2-3, with D unclear. Trimming removed 1 base at V and 6 bases at J, with 5 bases between. The CDR3 contains 12 residues. CDR1 and CDR2 (germline): MNHEY, SMNVEV (reference sequence). This CDR3 reads CASSLWGDTQYF. The CDR3 DNA is TGTGCCAGCAGTTTATGGGGTGATACGCAGTATTTT.

The rearrangement uses TRBV19 and TRBJ1-2, with D possibly matching TRBD1 (5 bases). There are 14 residues in the CDR3. Trimming pared 3 bases from V and 4 bases from J, leaving 12 bases between. Germline CDR1 and CDR2: LNHDA and SQIVND (reference sequence). The chain's CDR3 is CASSIEAGIYGYTF. DNA of the CDR3: TGTGCCAGTAGTATTGAGGCAGGGATCTATGGCTACACCTTC.

V and J are TRBV7-2 and TRBJ1-5; D call uncertain. V lost 2 bases and J 3 bases, leaving 8 bases between the germline ends. Germline V lookup: CDR1 SGHTA, CDR2 FQGNSA. The CDR3 runs to 14 residues. The CDR3 nucleotides are TGTGCCAGCAGCTTATTCGGGGTCAATCAGCCCCAGCATTTT. It is translated as CASSLFGVNQPQHF.

As to this clone: Germline is not matched at one junction end, which may reflect a read error. V usage is TRBV3-1 (or the pseudogene TRBV3-2) and J usage is TRBJ2-2, with 7 bases that match TRBD2. The CDR3 has 15 residues. CDR1 and CDR2 from the germline V gene are LGHDT and YNNKEL (reference sequence). CDR3 DNA sequence: TGTGCCAGCAGCATGGCGGGGGTGAACGCCGGGGAGCTGTTTTTT. This codes for CASSMAGVNAGELFF.

This chain uses TRBV3-1 (or the pseudogene TRBV3-2) with TRBJ2-6; 7 bases align to TRBD1. The V gene's germline CDR1 is LGHDT and CDR2 YNNKEL (reference sequence). J was trimmed by 0 bases and V by 0 bases; bases with no gene match: 8. This CDR3 spans 19 amino acids. The CDR3 here is CASSQEGRDSHSGANVLTF. The DNA for the CDR3 is TGTGCCAGCAGCCAAGAAGGTCGGGACAGCCACTCTGGGGCCAACGTCCTGACTTTC.

V usage is TRBV7-3 and J usage is TRBJ2-7, with 12 positions matching TRBD1. The CDR3 runs to 13 residues. After removal of 4 bases from V and 5 bases from J, the junction contained 0 bases not matched to a gene. From germline, CDR1 is SGHTA and CDR2 FQGTGA. CDR3 in DNA: TGTGCCAGCAGCTGGGACAGGGGGCACGAGCAGTACTTC. Translating it yields CASSWDRGHEQYF.

The V gene is TRBV5-1, the J gene TRBJ2-7, with TRBD1 as a possible D gene (6 bases). The CDR3 consists of 15 residues. The germline V gene has CDR1 SGHRS and CDR2 YFSETQ. The V and J ends lost 5 bases and 0 bases respectively, with 15 bases between them. CDR3 protein: CASSPGHSSSYEQYF. CDR3 in DNA: TGCGCCAGCAGTCCGGGACACTCGAGCTCCTACGAGCAGTACTTC.

V gene TRBV7-2 combines with J gene TRBJ1-3; D gene ambiguous. Germline values: CDR1 SGHTA, CDR2 FQGNSA. V shed 3 bases and J shed 1 base, with 4 bases lying between them. The CDR3 totals 13 residues. The CDR3 region is CASSFLSGNTIYF. CDR3 coding DNA: TGTGCCAGCAGCTTCCTGTCTGGAAACACCATATATTTT.

V usage is TRBV7-2 and J usage is TRBJ1-2, with D possibly matching TRBD1 (6 bases). Germline CDR1 and CDR2: SGHTA and FQGNSA. The CDR3 is made up of 15 amino acids. Trimming took 5 bases from V and 4 from J, leaving 17 bases between them. CDR3 nucleotide sequence: TGTGCCAGCAGCCTAGGGCCAGGGGAGGGCTATGGCTACACCTTC. Its translation is CASSLGPGEGYGYTF.

The chain has TRBV6-5 and TRBJ2-2; D unresolved. V was pared by 2 bases and J by 7 bases, with 8 bases between. The CDR3 is 13 residues long. Germline-derived CDR1 and CDR2 are MNHEY and SVGAGI. DNA for the CDR3: TGTGCCAGCAGTTACCCCTCGAGCGGGGAGCTGTTTTTT. Its protein is CASSYPSSGELFF.

The chain employs TRBV10-3 and TRBJ2-7, with a weak D call TRBD2 (6 bases). Looked up from germline, CDR1 is ENHRY and CDR2 is SYGVKD. There are 11 residues in the CDR3. V dropped 6 bases and J dropped 11 bases, with 14 bases sitting between them. Here the CDR3 reads CAISQSGDKYF. CDR3 bases: TGTGCCATCAGCCAGTCGGGGGATAAGTACTTC.

The chain carries TRBV5-6 and TRBJ1-2; D unresolved. This CDR3 region has 13 residues. The germline V and J ends were trimmed by 1 base and 1 base, with 5 bases remaining between them. Per germline, CDR1 SGHDT and CDR2 YYEEEE. CDR3 nucleotides: TGTGCCAGCAGCTTGACGGTTAACTATGGCTACACCTTC. It specifies CASSLTVNYGYTF.